Sequencing of this T cell receptor (beta chain) was carried out in a study of vaccination and CD4 T cells after COVID-19. Study information: Six males and four females, two of them Hispanic, were enrolled as convalescents. Overlapping peptides covering the spike proteins of SARS-CoV-2, HCoV-NL63, HCoV-OC43 and HCoV-229E were added to stimulate cells.

Treatment given: approximately nine-day PBMC culture with coronavirus spike peptide pools or control peptides (ViraFEST assay). Losses at the gene ends were 6 bases for V and 1 base for J; bases not matched to a gene: 10. The CDR3 runs to 18 residues. Germline V gene data show CDR1 as LNHDA and CDR2 as SQIVND (reference sequence). The Oncomine TCR Beta short-read assay generated sequence data from the DNA of cultured CD4+ T cells. TCRdb redid the calling of the PCR reads with MiXCR, one entry per CDR3 protein. The profile shows around 20,000 distinct CDR3 sequences, about 42% of them singletons. There are a few counts of this clonotype. Its antigen is not identified.

This specimen consisted of CD4+ T cells from blood, cultured in vitro, obtained before SARS-CoV-2 vaccination. The V and J genes are TRBV19 and TRBJ2-3; 13 bases are a match to TRBD2. The clonotype originates from a human donor who had recovered from COVID-19. As DNA, the CDR3 is TGTGCCAGTAGCCTACTAGCGGGAGGGGGAATCGGCACAGATACGCAGTATTTT. This gives the protein CASSLLAGGGIGTDTQYF.